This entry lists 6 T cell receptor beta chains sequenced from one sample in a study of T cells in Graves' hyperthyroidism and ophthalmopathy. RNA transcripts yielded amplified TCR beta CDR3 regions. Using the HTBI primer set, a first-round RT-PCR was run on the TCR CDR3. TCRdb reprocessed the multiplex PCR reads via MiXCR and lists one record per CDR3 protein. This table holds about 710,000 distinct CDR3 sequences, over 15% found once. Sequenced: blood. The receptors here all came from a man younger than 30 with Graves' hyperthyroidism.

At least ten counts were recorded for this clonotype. The CDR3 coding sequence is TGTGCCAGCAGCCCGAGGGCGGGAGTATCGGATACGCAGTATTTT. Its translation is CASSPRAGVSDTQYF. The chain joins TRBV7-6 to TRBJ2-3; TRBD2 matches at 7 bases. Germline V gene sequence: CDR1 SGHVS, CDR2 FNYEAQ. V shed 5 bases and J 6 bases; nucleotides not matched to a gene: 11. This CDR3 is 15 amino acids long. The full variable domain, completed using reference TRBV7-6 and TRBJ2-3, is GAGVSQSPRYKVTKRGQDVALRCDPISGHVSLYWYRQALGQGPEFLTYFNYEAQQDKSGLPNDRFSAERPEGSISTLTIQRTEQRDSAMYRCASSPRAGVSDTQYFGPGTRLTVL.

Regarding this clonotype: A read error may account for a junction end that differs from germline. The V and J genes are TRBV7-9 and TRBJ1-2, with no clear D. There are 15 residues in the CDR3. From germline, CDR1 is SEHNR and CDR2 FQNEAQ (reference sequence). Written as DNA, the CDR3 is TGCGCCAGCAGCCAAGAGCAGGCGCGCAACTATGGCTACACCTTC. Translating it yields CASSQEQARNYGYTF.

The CDR3 here is CASTRVWPLGEQYF. As DNA, the CDR3 is TGTGCCAGCACCCGTGTCTGGCCCCTAGGGGAGCAGTACTTC. The J gene is TRBJ2-7, the V gene TRBV28; D remains unclear. The CDR3 extends over 14 amino acids. Per germline, CDR1 MDHEN and CDR2 SYDVKM. V shed 7 bases and J shed 7 bases, with 20 bases lying between them.

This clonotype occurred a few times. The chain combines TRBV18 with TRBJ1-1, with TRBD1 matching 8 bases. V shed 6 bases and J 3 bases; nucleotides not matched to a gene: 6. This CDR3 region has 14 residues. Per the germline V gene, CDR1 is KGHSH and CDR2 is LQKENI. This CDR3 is CASSKTGVDTEAFF. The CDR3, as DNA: TGTGCCAGCTCTAAGACAGGGGTCGACACTGAAGCTTTCTTT.

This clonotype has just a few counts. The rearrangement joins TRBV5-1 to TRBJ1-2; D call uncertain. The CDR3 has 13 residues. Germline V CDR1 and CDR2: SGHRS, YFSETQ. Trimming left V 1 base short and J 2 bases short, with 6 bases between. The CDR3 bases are TGCGCCAGCAGCTTGAACGTCAACTATGGCTACACCTTC. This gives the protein CASSLNVNYGYTF.

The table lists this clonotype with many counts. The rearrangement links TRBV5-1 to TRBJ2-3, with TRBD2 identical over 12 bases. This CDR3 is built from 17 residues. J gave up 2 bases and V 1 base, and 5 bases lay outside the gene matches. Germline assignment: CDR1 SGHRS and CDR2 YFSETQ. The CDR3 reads CASSLQLAGGSTDTQYF. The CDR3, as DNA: TGCGCCAGCAGCTTGCAACTAGCGGGAGGTTCCACAGATACGCAGTATTTT. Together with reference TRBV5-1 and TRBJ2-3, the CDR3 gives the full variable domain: KAGVTQTPRYLIKTRGQQVTLSCSPISGHRSVSWYQQTPGQGLQFLFEYFSETQRNKGNFPGRFSGRQFSNSRSEMNVSTLELGDSALYLCASSLQLAGGSTDTQYFGPGTRLTVL.